Sequencing of this T cell receptor beta chain was carried out in a study of shared clonotypes between healthy human individuals. Within Nashville, Tennessee resided all donors, each a Caucasian adult. Profiling relied on immunoSEQ multiplex PCR, and the TCRdb table lists in-frame clones only, not all of them. The table has approximately 500,000 clones, about 84% seen once. This clone was picked up one time. The receptor comes from a woman in her forties in good health. Some clones in this sample may be carry-over from other donors' samples. The sequenced sample consisted of PBMCs.

DNA of the CDR3: TGTGCCAGCCGATCGGGGGGCGCTAGCGGCGAGCAGTACTTC. Residues: CASRSGGASGEQYF. The V and J genes are TRBV13 and TRBJ2-7; the D gene is possibly TRBD2 (7 bases). This CDR3 is 14 amino acids long. Trimming removed 8 bases at V and 6 bases at J, with 20 bases between. The V gene's germline CDR1 is PRHDT and CDR2 FYEKMQ (reference sequence).